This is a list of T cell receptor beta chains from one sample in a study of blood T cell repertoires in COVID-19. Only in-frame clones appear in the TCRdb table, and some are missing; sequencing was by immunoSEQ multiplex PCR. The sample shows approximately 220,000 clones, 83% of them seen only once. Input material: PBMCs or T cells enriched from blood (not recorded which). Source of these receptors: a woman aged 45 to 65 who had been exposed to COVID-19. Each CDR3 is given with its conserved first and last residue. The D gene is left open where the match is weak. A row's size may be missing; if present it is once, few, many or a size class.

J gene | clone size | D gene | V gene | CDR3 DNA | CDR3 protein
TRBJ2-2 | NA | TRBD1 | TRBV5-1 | TGCGCCAGCAGCTTCTACAGGGGGCAAAACACCGGGGAGCTGTTTTTT | CASSFYRGQNTGELFF
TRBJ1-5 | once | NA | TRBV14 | TGTGCCAGCAGACCGACTCAGGGGACGCGTAATCAGCCCCAGCATTTT | CASRPTQGTRNQPQHF
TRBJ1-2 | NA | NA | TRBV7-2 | TGTGCCAGCAGCTTACGGACAGACTATGGCTACACCTTC | CASSLRTDYGYTF
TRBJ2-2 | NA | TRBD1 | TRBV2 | TGTGCCAGCAGGGACTTCAGGGGGATGAACACCGGGGAGCTGTTTTTT | CASRDFRGMNTGELFF
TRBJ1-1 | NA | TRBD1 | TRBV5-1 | TGCGCCAGCAGCCAAGACAGGGGGCTCGGTACTGAAGCTTTCTTT | CASSQDRGLGTEAFF
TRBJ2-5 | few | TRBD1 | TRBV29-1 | TGCAGCGTCGACAGGGCGGGAGAGACCCAGTACTTC | CSVDRAGETQYF
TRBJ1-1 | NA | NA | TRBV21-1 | TGTGCCAGCAGCAAAACAGGGCGCCCCACTGAAGCTTTCTTT | CASSKTGRPTEAFF
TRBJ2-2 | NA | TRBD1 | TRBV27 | TGTGCCAGCACCCGAGGGGGACAGGGTAGGGCCGGGGAGCTGTTTTTT | CASTRGGQGRAGELFF
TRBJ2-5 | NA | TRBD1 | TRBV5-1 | TGCGCCAGCAGCCAGGGGGTCCTAGGGGAGACCCAGTACTTC | CASSQGVLGETQYF
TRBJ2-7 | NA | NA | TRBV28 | TGTGCCAGCAGTTTAACGGGGGGCTTGGCGAGGGAGCAGTACTTC | CASSLTGGLAREQYF
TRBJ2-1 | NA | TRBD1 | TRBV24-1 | TGTGCCACCAGTGACGTGGACAGGAGAGACAATGAGCAGTTCTTC | CATSDVDRRDNEQFF
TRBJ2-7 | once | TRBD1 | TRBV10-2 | TGCGCCAGCAGTGATGTGGACAGGGGAAACGAGCAGTACTTC | CASSDVDRGNEQYF
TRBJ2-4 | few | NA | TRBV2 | TGTGCCGGCAACTCAGGGGCCCACATTCAGTACTTC | CAGNSGAHIQYF
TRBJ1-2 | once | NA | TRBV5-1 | TGCGCCAGCAGCTTGGAAACACAGACGGGGGGCTACACCTTC | CASSLETQTGGYTF
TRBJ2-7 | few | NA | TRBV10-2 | TGCGCCAGCAGTGAGCCAGGGGAGTGGTCCTACGAGCAGTACTTC | CASSEPGEWSYEQYF
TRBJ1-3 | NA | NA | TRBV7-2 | TGTGCCAGCAGCTCGACAGGAGCTGGAAACACCATATATTTT | CASSSTGAGNTIYF
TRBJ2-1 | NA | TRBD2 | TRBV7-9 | TGTGCCAGCAGCTTAGACTGGGGACGGGGGGACAATGAGCAGTTCTTC | CASSLDWGRGDNEQFF
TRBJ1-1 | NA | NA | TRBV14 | TGTGCCAGCAGCCAAAGTCTAATGAACACTGAAGCTTTCTTT | CASSQSLMNTEAFF
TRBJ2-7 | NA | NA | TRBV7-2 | TGTGCCAGCAGCTTGAGGGGGTCCTACGAGCAGTACTTC | CASSLRGSYEQYF
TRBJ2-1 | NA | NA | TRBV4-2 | TGTGCCAGCAGCCAAAGCTGGGGGCATGAGCAGTTCTTC | CASSQSWGHEQFF
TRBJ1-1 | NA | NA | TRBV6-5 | TGTGCCAGCAGTTACTCGAGTGCCCGAAGGGGCACTGAAGCTTTCTTT | CASSYSSARRGTEAFF
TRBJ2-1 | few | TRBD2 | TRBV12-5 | TGTGCTAGTGGTTTGTCACAAGGTGGGACTAGCGGGGGGGCCCAGAATGAGCAGTTCTTC | CASGLSQGGTSGGAQNEQFF
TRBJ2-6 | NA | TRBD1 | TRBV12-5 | TGTGCTAGTGGTTTAGGGGGCGCTGGGGCCAACGTCCTGACTTTC | CASGLGGAGANVLTF
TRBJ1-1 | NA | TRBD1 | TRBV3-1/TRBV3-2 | TGTGCCAGCAGCCTTTGGACAGGGCGGAACTCTGAAGCTTTCTTT | CASSLWTGRNSEAFF
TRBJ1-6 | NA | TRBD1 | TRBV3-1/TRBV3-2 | TGTGCCAGCAGCCATACACCAGGGGGTGGAAAAAATTCACCCCTCCACTTT | CASSHTPGGGKNSPLHF
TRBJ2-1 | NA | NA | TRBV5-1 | TGCGCCAGCAGCGCGGGCACCTACAATGAGCAGTTCTTC | CASSAGTYNEQFF
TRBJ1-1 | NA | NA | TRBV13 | TGTGCCAGCAGTCAAGGGGGCACTGAAGCTTTCTTT | CASSQGGTEAFF
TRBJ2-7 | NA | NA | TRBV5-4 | TGTGCCAGCAGCTTGTCGGTTGGGGCGGAATACGAGCAGTACTTC | CASSLSVGAEYEQYF
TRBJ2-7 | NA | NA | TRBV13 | TGTGCCAGCAGCTTAGGAATCAGCGGCGAGCAGTACTTC | CASSLGISGEQYF
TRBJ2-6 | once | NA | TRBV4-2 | TGTGCCAGCGGAAACAGGGGGGGACTTGCTGGGGCCAACGTCCTGACTTTC | CASGNRGGLAGANVLTF
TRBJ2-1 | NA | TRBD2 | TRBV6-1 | TGTGCCAGCAGGGAATTCGGGGGGGGTGGTAACAATGAGCAGTTCTTC | CASREFGGGGNNEQFF